The TCR beta chain described here comes from a study of blood T cell repertoires in COVID-19. Study in general: Specimens from acute and convalescent COVID-19 originated in the United States, Italy and Spain. The cDNA or gDNA used as material had been derived from T cells, B-cell-depleted T cells, or PBMCs.

In the study's own analysis: The authors estimated nucleated cell counts from reference gene primer amplification. Sequencing used immunoSEQ multiplex PCR; TCRdb keeps in-frame clones, though not all of them. The DNA was the basis for D and trimming; V, J and clone size are from that table. Here the sample spans some 41,000 clones, around 90% being singletons. Germline CDR1 reads SGHTS; CDR2 reads YDEGEE. The CDR3 covers 15 residues. The junction had 11 bases not matched to a gene; V was cut back by 4 bases and J by 9 bases. This chain links TRBV5-8 with TRBJ1-5; 9 positions match TRBD1. The specimen was peripheral blood. The sequence derives from a woman aged 80 or over with active COVID-19. In nucleotides, the CDR3 is TGTGCCAGCAGCCCCTACCGACAGGGGGTAAGGCCCCAGCATTTT. This encodes CASSPYRQGVRPQHF.